This T cell receptor beta chain was obtained from a study of T-cell reconstitution after alpha-beta-depleted transplantation in children. Study-wide results and caveats: It was surviving recipient T cells and thymic progenitors that gave some patients high TCRbeta diversity at day 60. By about two months after transplant, alpha-beta T cells reportedly arose from several hundred graft clones that had expanded. Diversity and T-cell counts at one year after transplant derived mostly from new T cells.

In its sample, this clonotype was seen a few times. Its antigen is undetermined. V was pared by 6 bases and J by 3 bases, with 9 bases between. Germline CDR1 reads MNHEY; CDR2 reads SMNVEV (reference sequence). The CDR3 runs to 13 residues. Unique molecular identifiers were built into the TCRbeta library. Using its own MiXCR run on the PCR reads, TCRdb lists one record per CDR3 protein. The sample has about 610,000 distinct CDR3 sequences; 27% are singletons. Sequenced material: PBMCs, taken before TCRalphabeta/CD19-depleted stem cell transplant. The TCR was taken from a boy younger than two with Wiskott-Aldrich syndrome, due to receive a stem cell transplant. This rearrangement joins TRBV27 to TRBJ2-1; D perhaps matches TRBD2 (6 bases). CDR3 sequence reads: CASRATSYNEQFF. CDR3 sequence (DNA): TGTGCCAGCAGGGCGACTAGCTACAATGAGCAGTTCTTC.